What follows are 18 T cell receptor beta chains derived from one specimen sequenced in a study of control samples from healthy donors and cancer patients. Produced via immunoSEQ multiplex PCR; TCRdb's table is partial and in-frame only. This sample has 130,000 or so clones, with over 90% found just once. The sequenced sample was PBMCs. Receptor source: a man in his fifties or sixties with colorectal cancer.

The rearrangement joins TRBV3-1 (or the pseudogene TRBV3-2) to TRBJ2-5; 10 bases line up with TRBD2. V lost 1 base and J lost 2; bases outside the gene matches: 10. The germline V gene has CDR1 LGHDT and CDR2 YNNKEL (reference sequence). The CDR3 is made up of 18 amino acids. Written as DNA, the CDR3 is TGTGCCAGCAGCCAAGTTTTAGCGGGGGGAGTTGGACAAGAGACCCAGTACTTC. Protein product: CASSQVLAGGVGQETQYF.

V usage is TRBV30 and J usage is TRBJ1-3, with 9 positions matching TRBD1. The CDR3 runs to 14 residues. Germline trimming cut 1 base from V and 2 bases from J; bases unmatched to any gene: 0. Germline CDR1 is GTSNPN and CDR2 is SVGIG (reference sequence). The CDR3 DNA is TGTGCCTGGAGTGGGACAGGGGCTGGAAACACCATATATTTT. It codes for CAWSGTGAGNTIYF. Together with reference TRBV30 and TRBJ1-3, the CDR3 gives the full variable domain: SQTIHQWPATLVQPVGSPLSLECTVEGTSNPNLYWYRQAAGRGLQLLFYSVGIGQISSEVPQNLSASRPQDRQFILSSKKLLLSDSGFYLCAWSGTGAGNTIYFGEGSWLTVV.

V and J are TRBV5-4 and TRBJ2-3; D tentatively fits TRBD1 or TRBD2 (6 bases each). Trimming removed 3 bases from V and 1 base from J, with 15 bases in between. The germline gives CDR1 SGHNT, CDR2 YYREEE (reference sequence). The length of the CDR3 is 16 residues. The CDR3 nucleotides read TGTGCCAGCAGCTCTAACTGGGGGGCAGGCACAGATACGCAGTATTTT. Protein sequence: CASSSNWGAGTDTQYF.

The CDR3 sequence: CASSDSWGRSYNEQFF. In DNA, the CDR3 is TGTGCCAGCAGTGATTCGTGGGGGCGTTCCTACAATGAGCAGTTCTTC. The chain links TRBV2 to TRBJ2-1, with D maybe TRBD1 (6 bases). The germline V gene has CDR1 SNHLY and CDR2 FYNNEI. Trimming removed 3 bases at V and 1 base at J, with 13 bases between. The CDR3 length is 16 residues.

CDR3 DNA: TGTGCCAGCAGTTCGGAGGGACGGAACTATGGCTACACCTTC. Protein: CASSSEGRNYGYTF. J is TRBJ1-2 and V is TRBV27; possibly TRBD1 for D (5 bases). The CDR3 length is 14 residues. V was clipped by 4 bases and J by 2 bases, with 11 bases between them. The V gene's germline CDR1 is MNHEY and CDR2 SMNVEV (reference sequence).

V gene TRBV6-2 or TRBV6-3 combines with J gene TRBJ1-5, with a possible D match to TRBD1 (6 bases). CDR3 length: 13 residues. The germline V gene has CDR1 MNHEY and CDR2 SVGEGT. The V end was cut by 0 bases, the J end by 11 bases, with 11 bases between. In DNA, the CDR3 is TGTGCCAGCAGTTACTCGAGGGGGGGCGCCCAGCATTTT. Protein product: CASSYSRGGAQHF.

This chain links TRBV21-1 with TRBJ2-2; the listed D gene, TRBD2, was not tested against the DNA. TRBV21-1 is a documented pseudogene. CDR3 length equals 15 residues. Here the CDR3 reads CASSKWQWSAGELFF. For the CDR3, the DNA is TGTGCCAGCAGCAAGTGGCAGTGGAGCGCCGGGGAGCTGTTTTTT.

The rearrangement uses TRBV19 and TRBJ1-5, with 9 bases fitting TRBD1. The CDR3 has 15 residues. The ends lost 3 bases at V and 6 bases at J; junction bases unmatched: 6. CDR1 LNHDA and CDR2 SQIVND come from the germline V gene (reference sequence). The CDR3 DNA sequence: TGTGCCAGTAGTATGGGACAGGGAGATATTCAGCCCCAGCATTTT. This translates into CASSMGQGDIQPQHF.

The V gene is TRBV7-8, the J gene TRBJ1-1; 10 bases align to TRBD1. This CDR3 region has 15 residues. Germline V lookup: CDR1 SGHVS, CDR2 FQNEAQ. The V segment lost 5 bases and the J segment 1 base; nucleotides outside the gene matches: 4. The CDR3 DNA follows: TGTGCCAGCAGCCTACGGGACAGGGGGAACACTGAAGCTTTCTTT. Protein product: CASSLRDRGNTEAFF.

This chain joins TRBV9 and TRBJ2-3; tentatively, D is TRBD2 (6 bases). The germline gives CDR1 SGDLS, CDR2 YYNGEE. V lost 3 bases and J lost 2, with 10 bases in between. This CDR3 contains 14 residues. As DNA, the CDR3 is TGTGCCAGCAGCGCTGGGGGGTACACAGATACGCAGTATTTT. This translates into CASSAGGYTDTQYF.

DNA of the CDR3: TGTGCCAGCAGTTTTATAGACAGTAACACTGAAGCTTTCTTT. This translates into CASSFIDSNTEAFF. The rearrangement uses TRBV27 and TRBJ1-1, with a possible D match to TRBD1 (5 bases). Trimming cost V 3 bases and J 2 bases, with 10 bases left between them. Per the germline V gene, CDR1 is MNHEY and CDR2 is SMNVEV (reference sequence). This CDR3 comprises 14 residues.

The rearrangement links TRBV4-2 to TRBJ2-5, with TRBD2 identical over 10 bases. The CDR3 covers 16 residues. Trimming took 3 bases from V and 4 from J; bases not matched to a gene: 8. The germline V gene encodes CDR1 LGHNA and CDR2 YNFKEQ. Here the CDR3 reads CASSQMSGGAPETQYF. Here the CDR3 DNA reads TGTGCCAGCAGCCAGATGAGCGGGGGGGCCCCAGAGACCCAGTACTTC.

The gene calls are TRBV5-1 and TRBJ2-6, with D possibly matching TRBD1 (5 bases). This CDR3 spans 16 amino acids. Trimming removed 2 bases from V and 0 bases from J, with 9 bases in between. CDR1 and CDR2 from the germline V gene are SGHRS and YFSETQ. The CDR3 here is CASSLPQASGANVLTF. CDR3 in DNA: TGCGCCAGCAGCTTACCACAGGCCTCTGGGGCCAACGTCCTGACTTTC.

The chain couples TRBV2 to TRBJ2-1, with a possible D match to TRBD2 (5 bases). This CDR3 is 11 amino acids long. V was clipped by 8 bases and J by 4 bases, with 6 bases between them. CDR1 and CDR2 (germline): SNHLY, FYNNEI. In DNA form, the CDR3 reads TGTGCCAGCGACTATTACAATGAGCAGTTCTTC. Translating it yields CASDYYNEQFF.

The genes are TRBV12-2 and TRBJ2-2. TRBV12-2 is an annotated pseudogene. The CDR3 contains 16 residues. CDR3 protein: CASRPWGISDTGELFF. The CDR3, as DNA: TGTGCAAGTCGCCCTTGGGGGATATCGGACACCGGGGAGCTGTTTTTT.

This clone appeared many times. The chain links TRBV5-4 to TRBJ1-2; D might be TRBD1 (5 bases). The CDR3 totals 14 residues. V dropped 3 bases and J dropped 4 bases, with 13 bases sitting between them. CDR1 and CDR2 (germline): SGHNT, YYREEE (reference sequence). The CDR3 nucleotides read TGTGCCAGCAGCTCGGACACATCTTTCTATGGCTACACCTTC. It yields the protein CASSSDTSFYGYTF.

CDR3 DNA: TGTGCCAGCAGTTACCGACAGGGAAACACTGAAGCTTTCTTT. It specifies CASSYRQGNTEAFF. The chain has TRBV7-2 and TRBJ1-1, with 7 bases aligning to TRBD1. Germline assignment: CDR1 SGHTA and CDR2 FQGNSA. With V trimmed by 6 bases and J by 2 bases, 6 bases remained unmatched. There are 14 residues in the CDR3.

This sequence joins TRBV19 and TRBJ2-1, with a possible D match to TRBD2 (6 bases). This CDR3 region has 14 residues. Trimming shortened V by 6 bases and J by 5 bases, and 14 bases separated the two germline ends. In germline, CDR1 is LNHDA, CDR2 SQIVND (reference sequence). In DNA form, the CDR3 reads TGTGCCAGTAGCCTCTTACGGGGGAACAATGAGCAGTTCTTC. It yields the protein CASSLLRGNNEQFF.